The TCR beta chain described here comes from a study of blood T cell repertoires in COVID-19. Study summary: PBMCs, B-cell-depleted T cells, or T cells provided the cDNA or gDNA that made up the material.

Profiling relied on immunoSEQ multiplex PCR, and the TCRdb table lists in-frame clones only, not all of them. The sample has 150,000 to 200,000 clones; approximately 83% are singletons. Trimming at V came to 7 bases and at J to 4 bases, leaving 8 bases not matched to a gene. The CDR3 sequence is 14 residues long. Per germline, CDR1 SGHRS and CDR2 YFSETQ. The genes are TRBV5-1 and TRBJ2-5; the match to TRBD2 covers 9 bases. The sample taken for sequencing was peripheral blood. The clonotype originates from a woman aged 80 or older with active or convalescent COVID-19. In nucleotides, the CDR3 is TGCGCCAGCTCCAAGGCGGGGGGGTCAGAGACCCAGTACTTC. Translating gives CASSKAGGSETQYF.